This entry lists 25 T cell receptor beta chains sequenced from one sample in a study of chronic HIV infection and antiretroviral therapy. TCRdb independently ran MiXCR on the 5' RACE reads; one entry per CDR3 protein. The table lists fewer than 40,000 distinct CDR3 sequences, roughly 7.6% of them singletons, with around 2.9% in the top ten. Specimen: peripheral blood. The receptor set was obtained from an adult who had HIV and had not received antiretroviral therapy, or was an uninfected healthy control (not recorded which).

This clonotype has just a few counts. V usage is TRBV19 and J usage is TRBJ1-2, with D possibly TRBD1 on 6 matching bases. The germline V and J ends were trimmed by 6 bases and 8 bases, with 19 bases remaining between them. The CDR3 extends over 14 amino acids. Per germline, CDR1 LNHDA and CDR2 SQIVND (reference sequence). As DNA, the CDR3 is TGTGCCAGTAGACAGACAGGACTCCTTGGCGGCTACACCTTC. This codes for CASRQTGLLGGYTF. Together with reference TRBV19 and TRBJ1-2, the CDR3 gives the full variable domain: DGGITQSPKYLFRKEGQNVTLSCEQNLNHDAMYWYRQDPGQGLRLIYYSQIVNDFQKGDIAEGYSVSREKKESFPLTVTSAQKNPTAFYLCASRQTGLLGGYTFGSGTRLTVV.

This chain uses TRBV5-5 with TRBJ1-2, with a tentative D call TRBD1 (5 bases). V lost 4 bases to trimming and J lost 2 bases, with 9 bases between them. The CDR3 totals 13 residues. Germline V lookup: CDR1 SGHKS, CDR2 YYEKEE (reference sequence). Here the CDR3 reads CASSRDRNYGYTF. CDR3 DNA: TGTGCCAGCAGCCGAGACAGAAACTATGGCTACACCTTC.

This clonotype was observed at least ten times. This sequence joins TRBV11-2 and TRBJ1-4, with 9 bases that match TRBD1. This CDR3 is 16 amino acids long. The junction had 7 bases not matched to a gene; V was cut back by 0 bases and J by 8 bases. Per the germline V gene, CDR1 is SGHAT and CDR2 is FQNNGV. The CDR3 sequence: CASSLDAGQGWEKLFF. CDR3 sequence (DNA): TGTGCCAGCAGCTTAGATGCGGGACAGGGATGGGAAAAACTGTTTTTT.

The sample holds a few counts of this clonotype. The chain links TRBV3-1 to TRBJ2-7; D call uncertain. The CDR3 is 11 amino acids. V was shortened by 1 base and J by 5 bases, with 3 bases between the two germline ends. The germline CDR1 and CDR2 sequences are LGHDT and YNNKEL (reference sequence). The DNA for the CDR3 is TGTGCCAGCAGCCAAGTGAACGAGCAGTACTTC. Translation gives CASSQVNEQYF.

The J gene is TRBJ2-1, the V gene TRBV28, with a weak D call TRBD2 (5 bases). V dropped 3 bases and J dropped 6 bases, with 12 bases sitting between them. Germline loops: CDR1 MDHEN, CDR2 SYDVKM. This CDR3 spans 14 amino acids. Written as DNA, the CDR3 is TGTGCCAGCAGTTTTGGGGTAGCGTCCAATGAGCAGTTCTTC. Translated, it gives CASSFGVASNEQFF.

This clonotype came up many times. This chain links TRBV2 with TRBJ2-5; a weak D match, TRBD2 (5 bases). The V gene's germline CDR1 is SNHLY and CDR2 FYNNEI. This CDR3 contains 15 residues. Deletions cut 8 bases from V and 4 bases from J, with 20 bases between. In DNA form, the CDR3 reads TGTGCCAGCCAAACGGACTCCCCGAAGAGAGAGACCCAGTACTTC. This sequence encodes CASQTDSPKRETQYF.

This clonotype was seen just once. A much bigger clone sits one base away, suggesting this may be a read error. This chain links TRBV2 with TRBJ1-5, with D uncertain. The CDR3 sequence is 14 residues long. V lost 8 bases and J 3 bases, leaving 14 bases between the germline ends. The germline CDR1 and CDR2 sequences are SNHLY and FYNNEI. The CDR3 here is CASCSLLSNQPQHF. The CDR3 DNA reads as TGTGCCAGCTGTTCTTTATTGTCCAATCAGCCCCAGCATTTT.

The chain has TRBV12-3 or TRBV12-4 and TRBJ2-7; tentatively, D is TRBD1 (6 bases). The CDR3 extends over 13 amino acids. The V gene lost 4 bases and the J gene lost 3 bases, with 10 bases spanning the gap. CDR3 sequence reads: CASSYREHYEQYF. Written as DNA, the CDR3 is TGTGCCAGCAGTTACAGGGAGCACTACGAGCAGTACTTC.

This clonotype was detected ten times or more. In DNA, the CDR3 is TGCAGCGTTGATCTAGACAGGGACGAGCAGTACTTC. Its translation: CSVDLDRDEQYF. The chain couples TRBV29-1 to TRBJ2-7; TRBD1 matches 7 bases. Looked up from germline, CDR1 is SQVTM and CDR2 is ANQGSEA. The CDR3 covers 12 residues. The junction had 4 bases not matched to a gene; V was cut back by 3 bases and J by 5 bases.

This chain joins TRBV20-1 and TRBJ2-3; 11 nucleotides align to TRBD2. V lost 1 base to trimming and J lost 5 bases; unmatched junction nucleotides: 5. The CDR3 length is 15 residues. CDR1 and CDR2 from the germline V gene are DFQATT and SNEGSKA (reference sequence). The CDR3 is CSARVVLAGGDTQYF. CDR3 DNA sequence: TGCAGTGCTAGAGTGGTGCTAGCGGGAGGAGATACGCAGTATTTT.

This clonotype showed up just a few times. This chain connects TRBV6-6 to TRBJ2-3; TRBD2 is a possible D gene (5 bases). V dropped 2 bases and J dropped 2 bases, with 8 bases sitting between them. The CDR3 is 14 amino acids. Germline loops: CDR1 MNHNY, CDR2 SVGAGI (reference sequence). The DNA of the CDR3 is TGTGCCAGCAGTTACGGGAGACCCACAGATACGCAGTATTTT. Translation gives CASSYGRPTDTQYF.

This chain uses TRBV25-1 with TRBJ2-5; D unresolved. CDR3 length equals 13 residues. Germline V gene sequence: CDR1 MGHDK, CDR2 SYGVNS. V dropped 6 bases and J dropped 4 bases, with 12 bases sitting between them. The CDR3 is CASSPSLGETQYF. The CDR3 DNA follows: TGTGCCAGCAGCCCCTCGTTGGGAGAGACCCAGTACTTC.

This clonotype was observed a handful of times. The V gene is TRBV2, the J gene TRBJ2-1; possible D gene TRBD2, 6 bases. Trimming removed 0 bases from V and 2 bases from J, with 8 bases in between. Per germline, CDR1 SNHLY and CDR2 FYNNEI. The CDR3 spans 15 residues. The CDR3 DNA follows: TGTGCCAGCAGTGAAGCGGGAGGAACCTACAATGAGCAGTTCTTC. Its translation is CASSEAGGTYNEQFF.

Ten or more counts support this clonotype. The chain carries TRBV15 and TRBJ2-7; tentative D call: TRBD1 (5 bases). The CDR3 has 13 residues. V gave up 2 bases and J gave up 7 bases, with 12 bases separating them. Germline V lookup: CDR1 LNHNV, CDR2 YYDKDF (reference sequence). CDR3 protein: CATSRTSGNEQYF. The CDR3 DNA reads as TGTGCCACCAGCAGAACGTCAGGGAATGAGCAGTACTTC.

In its sample, this clonotype was seen many times. The chain joins TRBV28 to TRBJ2-7; TRBD1 or TRBD2 may be the D gene (6 bases each). The length of the CDR3 is 16 residues. Per the germline V gene, CDR1 is MDHEN and CDR2 is SYDVKM. The V end was cut by 8 bases, the J end by 0 bases, with 20 bases between. CDR3: CASLTPGGGSSYEQYF. The CDR3 coding sequence is TGTGCCAGCCTCACCCCCGGAGGGGGTAGCTCCTACGAGCAGTACTTC.

The chain is built from TRBV5-4 and TRBJ1-1, with D maybe TRBD1 (6 bases). The CDR3 loop spans 17 amino acids. The germline gives CDR1 SGHNT, CDR2 YYREEE (reference sequence). V was clipped by 3 bases and J by 2 bases, with 20 bases between them. The CDR3 DNA sequence: TGTGCCAGCAGCTCCGCAAAGTCCAGGGGCCCCAACACTGAAGCTTTCTTT. It specifies CASSSAKSRGPNTEAFF.

The chain couples TRBV2 to TRBJ1-1; D might be TRBD1 (5 bases). V lost 6 bases and J 0 bases, leaving 11 bases between the germline ends. The CDR3 totals 14 residues. Germline CDR1 is SNHLY and CDR2 is FYNNEI. CDR3 in DNA: TGTGCCAGCAGAGCCGGGACGGTGAACACTGAAGCTTTCTTT. It yields the protein CASRAGTVNTEAFF.

This clonotype is medium-sized by share. The chain joins TRBV15 to TRBJ2-1; 7 bases agree with TRBD1. CDR1 is LNHNV and CDR2 is YYDKDF in the germline V gene (reference sequence). CDR3 length equals 13 residues. V trimming: 5 bases; J trimming: 6 bases; junction bases outside the gene matches: 4. The CDR3 DNA follows: TGTGCCACCAGCGGCCCAGGGGGCAATGAGCAGTTCTTC. Residues: CATSGPGGNEQFF. The whole variable domain, filled in from reference TRBV15 and TRBJ2-1, reads DAMVIQNPRYQVTQFGKPVTLSCSQTLNHNVMYWYQQKSSQAPKLLFHYYDKDFNNEADTPDNFQSRRPNTSFCFLDIRSPGLGDTAMYLCATSGPGGNEQFFGPGTRLTVL.

This clonotype came up a few times. This rearrangement joins TRBV28 to TRBJ2-6; D not certain. The CDR3 length is 13 residues. V lost 6 bases and J lost 0, with 3 bases in between. Germline V lookup: CDR1 MDHEN, CDR2 SYDVKM. For the CDR3, the DNA is TGTGCCAGCAGGGCCTCTGGGGCCAACGTCCTGACTTTC. This sequence encodes CASRASGANVLTF.

This clonotype turned up a few times. The chain combines TRBV2 with TRBJ1-2, with D possibly being TRBD1 (5 bases). The CDR3 is 13 residues long. Germline V CDR1 and CDR2: SNHLY, FYNNEI. V was shortened by 11 bases and J by 4 bases, with 17 bases between the two germline ends. The CDR3 loop is CAPAEGQFYGYTF. CDR3 coding DNA: TGTGCCCCAGCAGAGGGGCAATTCTATGGCTACACCTTC.

Ten or more counts support this clonotype. The chain uses TRBV7-3 and TRBJ2-1; 8 positions match TRBD2. This CDR3 spans 15 amino acids. Per germline, CDR1 SGHTA and CDR2 FQGTGA. Losses at the gene ends were 5 bases for V and 3 bases for J; bases not matched to a gene: 6. The CDR3 nucleotides are TGTGCCAGCAGCCCGACTAGCGCACTCTACAATGAGCAGTTCTTC. Translation gives CASSPTSALYNEQFF.

In its sample, this clonotype was seen many times. The chain combines TRBV20-1 with TRBJ2-5, with a tentative D call TRBD2 (5 bases). The V end lost 0 bases, the J end lost 3 bases, and 8 bases lay between the germline ends. This CDR3 is 13 amino acids long. The V gene's germline CDR1 is DFQATT and CDR2 SNEGSKA (reference sequence). Written as DNA, the CDR3 is TGCAGTGCTAGAGATCTGGGAGAAGAGACCCAGTACTTC. Translated, it gives CSARDLGEETQYF.

Ten or more counts support this clonotype. V usage is TRBV11-1 and J usage is TRBJ2-2; D uncertain. This CDR3 contains 12 residues. Germline values: CDR1 SGHAT, CDR2 FQDESV (reference sequence). V lost 3 bases, J lost 7 bases, and 6 bases lay in between. DNA of the CDR3: TGTGCCAGCAGCTTTGTCAGCGGGGAGCTGTTTTTT. Translating it yields CASSFVSGELFF.

This clonotype was observed many times. V usage is TRBV11-2 and J usage is TRBJ2-3; 7 bases align to TRBD2. Germline V lookup: CDR1 SGHAT, CDR2 FQNNGV. The CDR3 has 15 residues. J gave up 0 bases and V 7 bases, and 7 bases lay outside the gene matches. CDR3 nucleotides: TGTGCCAGCACATACCGGGGGGATAGCACAGATACGCAGTATTTT. This encodes CASTYRGDSTDTQYF.

This clonotype showed up just a few times. J is TRBJ2-3 and V is TRBV2; 12 nucleotides match TRBD2. The CDR3 runs 15 residues. Germline trimming cut 8 bases from V and 1 base from J; bases unmatched to any gene: 4. CDR1 and CDR2 from the germline V gene are SNHLY and FYNNEI. The CDR3, as DNA: TGTGCCAGCTATCGACTAGCGGGGGGCACAGATACGCAGTATTTT. It is translated as CASYRLAGGTDTQYF.